This T cell receptor beta chain was documented in a study of T cells in tumors after PD-1 blockade (dated by TCRdb to 2018 to 2020). Regarding the complete study: Exclusion criteria were prior checkpoint blockade, use of systemic immunosuppressants, or recent radiotherapy or other anti-cancer therapy within 4 weeks. Patients received pembrolizumab 200 mg every 3 weeks or cemiplimab 350 mg every 2 weeks. While on anti-PD-1 treatment, some of the patients also continued taking daily vismodegib 150 mg. Tumor samples averaged nearly 27,000 TCR templates (range roughly 550-99,264) and about 6,600 unique clonotypes, about 20-fold deeper than single-cell TCR sequencing. Paired single-cell RNA and TCR sequencing was done in the study on site-matched tumors from patients with BCC or SCC, both before and after anti-PD-1 therapy. RECIST version 1.1 was used to assess clinical response. The investigation overall reported the following: Roughly 43% of tumor TCR clonotypes were found in blood, and some novel exhausted tumor clones appeared in pre-treatment blood, suggesting peripheral recruitment. The source of novel T cell clones was not identified, and lymphoid organs or rare unexpanded clones within the tumor or the tumor periphery could be included among the possible sources. Exhausted CD8+ clones expanded after therapy were found to be mostly novel clonotypes undetected pre-treatment, suggesting clonal replacement rather than reinvigoration of pre-existing clones. Clonal replacement was seen only when comparing pre- and post-treatment samples and not when comparing two pre-treatment samples, which argues against artifacts from biopsy timing or location.

There are 14 amino acids in the CDR3, from cysteine to phenylalanine inclusive. The kept DNA is CDR3 alone, 42 bases in frame from the first base. V loses 0 bases, J loses 8 bases, and the germline ends lie 12 bases apart. CDR1 is given as SGDLS and CDR2 as YYNGEE, both from the germline V gene. The sample's time point label, in plain terms: second of two pre-therapy site-matched biopsies about two months apart. Before and after PD-1 blockade, tumor biopsies came from the same primary tumor, making the samples site-matched. For bulk TCRbeta sequencing, genomic DNA was extracted from tumor biopsies or peripheral blood, and input amounts ranged from roughly 600 ng to 6,500 ng. Leftover biopsy material went through bulk TCRbeta sequencing, with the goal of boosting sensitivity for rare clonotypes relative to single-cell TCR sequencing. All patients had histologically proven advanced or metastatic basal or squamous cell carcinoma and were poor candidates for surgical resection. The basal cell carcinoma cohort was made up of approximately ten patients, and bulk tumor TCR sequencing was performed for seven or eight of these patients. Fresh biopsies were taken from the primary tumor site, and part of the biopsy material was kept in RNAlater for exome and bulk TCR sequencing.

Deep TCRbeta sequencing was performed with the immunoSEQ platform. Regarding the original processing steps: For further analysis, only productive rearrangements were exported from the immunoSEQ Analyzer. Clones with significant expansion or contraction between timepoints were called with a two-sided binomial test at Bonferroni-corrected P below 0.01. T cell phenotypes were assigned to bulk TCRbeta clonotypes by matching the clonotypes to single-cell RNA+TCR-seq clones with the same TCRbeta sequence. Using bulk TCR sequencing data, clone enrichment in tumor was calculated by dividing a clone's tumor frequency by the same clone's PBMC frequency. TCRs were sorted with GLIPH into specificity groups, meaning clusters of distinct TCRs that share CDR3 motifs and likely recognize common antigens. Not all clones reach the TCRdb copy of this immuneACCESS table, which keeps in-frame sequences only. Checked studies attribute under half of the gap to unresolved V genes and leave the rest unexplained. That table gives V, J and clone size, and the DNA gave D and trimming. Within this sample are approximately 2,000 clones, with about 76% of them counted one time only. 10% to 15% of the sample goes to the ten largest clones.

For this clone: Its recognized antigen is unknown. Nothing much larger sits one base from this clone, and base qualities are not available.

The V gene is TRBV9 and the J gene is TRBJ2-1; the D gene identity is not certain. Material: tumor tissue, obtained before anti-PD-1 treatment. The sequence was collected from a human donor with basal cell carcinoma. The CDR3: CASSVEAGPHEQFF. The DNA sequence is given as TGTGCCAGCAGCGTAGAGGCAGGACCCCATGAGCAGTTCTTC.